This entry features one TCR beta chain sequence. This sample is drawn from a study of T cell changes during pregnancy in multiple sclerosis. The table came from immunoSEQ multiplex PCR; TCRdb's copy has only in-frame clones and leaves some out. There are tens of thousands of clones in the sample; 91% occur only once, and under 0.3% lies in the top ten. J gave up 2 bases and V 5 bases, and 6 bases lay outside the gene matches. This CDR3 is 14 amino acids long. CDR1 is MNHEY and CDR2 is SVGAGI in the germline V gene. The sequence was obtained from a female donor in good health, enrolled as a control in a pregnancy study. The chain links TRBV6-5 to TRBJ2-7, with 7 bases fitting TRBD1. Specimen: CD4+ T cells from peripheral blood mononuclear cells, collected in the third trimester of pregnancy. In nucleotides, the CDR3 is TGTGCCAGCAGTCCTCGGACAGGTCCCTACGAGCAGTACTTC. It encodes CASSPRTGPYEQYF.